What follows are 3 T cell receptor beta chains derived from one specimen sequenced in a study of T cells in Graves' hyperthyroidism and ophthalmopathy. TCR beta CDR3 regions were amplified from RNA. A set of HTBI primers served as the primers for a first-round RT-PCR of the TCR CDR3. TCRdb reprocessed the multiplex PCR reads with MiXCR, giving one entry per CDR3 protein. The profile shows around 380,000 distinct CDR3 sequences, about 13% of them singletons. Material: blood. The receptor set was obtained from a man aged 30 to 45 with Graves' hyperthyroidism that later progressed to Graves' ophthalmopathy.

This clonotype has at least ten counts. V and J are TRBV10-3 and TRBJ2-7, with 9 bases identical to TRBD1. The V gene's germline CDR1 is ENHRY and CDR2 SYGVKD. V lost 5 bases to trimming and J lost 7 bases; unmatched junction nucleotides: 3. This CDR3 is built from 12 residues. This CDR3 reads CAISTGTGEQYF. The CDR3 region has the DNA TGTGCCATCAGTACCGGGACAGGGGAGCAGTACTTC.

The J gene is TRBJ2-1, the V gene TRBV7-6; TRBD2 aligns across 11 bases. Germline CDR1 is SGHVS and CDR2 is FNYEAQ. This CDR3 is built from 15 residues. With 5 bases clipped from V and 6 bases from J, the junction kept 6 bases outside the gene matches. In DNA form, the CDR3 reads TGTGCCAGCAGCGTCACTAGCGGGGGTCGCAATGAGCAGTTCTTC. Its protein is CASSVTSGGRNEQFF.

Ten or more counts support this clonotype. This chain joins TRBV3-1 and TRBJ2-5; the D gene is possibly TRBD1 (5 bases). V was clipped by 5 bases and J by 5 bases, with 21 bases between them. This CDR3 comprises 16 residues. Looked up from germline, CDR1 is LGHDT and CDR2 is YNNKEL (reference sequence). The CDR3 region is CASSYSSSGSWETQYF. The CDR3 nucleotides are TGTGCCAGCAGCTACTCTTCATCAGGGTCGTGGGAGACCCAGTACTTC.